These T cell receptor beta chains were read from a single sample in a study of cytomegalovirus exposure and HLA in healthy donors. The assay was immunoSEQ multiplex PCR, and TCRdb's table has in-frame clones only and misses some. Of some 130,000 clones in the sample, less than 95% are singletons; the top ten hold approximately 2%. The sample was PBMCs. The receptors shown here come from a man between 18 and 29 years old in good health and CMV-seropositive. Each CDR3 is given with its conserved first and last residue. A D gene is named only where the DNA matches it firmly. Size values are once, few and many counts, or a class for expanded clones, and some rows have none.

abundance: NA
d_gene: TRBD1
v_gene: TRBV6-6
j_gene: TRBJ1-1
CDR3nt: TGTGCCAGCAGTTTGGACAGGGTGAACACTGAAGCTTTCTTT
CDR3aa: CASSLDRVNTEAFF

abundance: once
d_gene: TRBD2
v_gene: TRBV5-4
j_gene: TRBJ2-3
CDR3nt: TGTGCCAGCAGCCACAGCGGGGTGAGCACAGATACGCAGTATTTT
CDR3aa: CASSHSGVSTDTQYF

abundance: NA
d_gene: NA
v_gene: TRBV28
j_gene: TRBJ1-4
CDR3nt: TGTGCCAGCAGTTTACGTCGACTGTTTTTT
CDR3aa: CASSLRRLFF

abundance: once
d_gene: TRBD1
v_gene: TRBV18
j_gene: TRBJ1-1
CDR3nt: TGTGCCAGCTCACCACTACAGGGGGCGAACACTGAAGCTTTCTTT
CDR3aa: CASSPLQGANTEAFF

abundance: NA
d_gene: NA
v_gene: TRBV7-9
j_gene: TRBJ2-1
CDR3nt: TGTGCCAGCAGCCCGAGGGCCTCTGACAATGAGCAGTTCTTC
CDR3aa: CASSPRASDNEQFF

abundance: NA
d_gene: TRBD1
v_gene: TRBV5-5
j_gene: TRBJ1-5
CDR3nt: TGTGCCAGCGGTCCGACAGGGCTCAATCAGCCCCAGCATTTT
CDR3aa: CASGPTGLNQPQHF

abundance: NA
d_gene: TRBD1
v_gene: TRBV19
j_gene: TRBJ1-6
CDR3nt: TGTGCCAGCCGAAGGAAAGGGGGCGAGAGTAATTCACCCCTCCACTTT
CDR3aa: CASRRKGGESNSPLHF

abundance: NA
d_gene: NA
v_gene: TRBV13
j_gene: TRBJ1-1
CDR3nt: TGTGCCAGTCTTAGAGGGGGTAACACTGAAGCTTTCTTT
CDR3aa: CASLRGGNTEAFF

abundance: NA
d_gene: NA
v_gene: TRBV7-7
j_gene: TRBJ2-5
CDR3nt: TGTGCCAGCAGCTTACACGGGAGCCAAGAGACCCAGTACTTC
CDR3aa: CASSLHGSQETQYF

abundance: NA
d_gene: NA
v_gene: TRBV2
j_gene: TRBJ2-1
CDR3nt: TGTGCCAGCAGTGGGAGGGAGGGGGTATACAATGAGCAGTTCTTC
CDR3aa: CASSGREGVYNEQFF

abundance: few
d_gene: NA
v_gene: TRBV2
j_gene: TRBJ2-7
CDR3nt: TGTGCCAGCAGTGGCCAGTTAGGTCCACTAACTCAGCAAGACTCCTACGAGCAGTACTTC
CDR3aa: CASSGQLGPLTQQDSYEQYF

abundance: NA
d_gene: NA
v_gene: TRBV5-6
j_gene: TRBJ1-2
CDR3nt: TGTGCCAGCAGCTTGGGGCCCGCAGCTAACTATGGCTACACCTTC
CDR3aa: CASSLGPAANYGYTF

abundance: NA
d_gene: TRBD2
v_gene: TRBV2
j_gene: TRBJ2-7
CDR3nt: TGTGCCAGCAGTGCAGAACTAGCGGGAGCAAACGAGCAGTACTTC
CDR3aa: CASSAELAGANEQYF

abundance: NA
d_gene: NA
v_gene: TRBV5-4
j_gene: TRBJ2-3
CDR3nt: TGTGCCAGCCAGGACAACCGTGGCACAGATACGCAGTATTTT
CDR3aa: CASQDNRGTDTQYF

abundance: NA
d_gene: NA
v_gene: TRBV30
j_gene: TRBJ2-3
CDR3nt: TGTGCCTGGAGGCGCTTACTGGATACGCAGTATTTT
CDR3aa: CAWRRLLDTQYF

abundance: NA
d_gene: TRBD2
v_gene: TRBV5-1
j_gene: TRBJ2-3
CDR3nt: TGCGCCAGCAGCTTGCTAGCGGGAAGACAAACAGATACGCAGTATTTT
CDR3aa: CASSLLAGRQTDTQYF

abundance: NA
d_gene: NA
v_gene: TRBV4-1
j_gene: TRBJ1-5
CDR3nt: TGCGCCAGCAAGGGGAGGAGCCTCTCCAATCAGCCCCAGCATTTT
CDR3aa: CASKGRSLSNQPQHF

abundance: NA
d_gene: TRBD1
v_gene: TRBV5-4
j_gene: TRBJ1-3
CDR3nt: TGTGCCAGCAGCTTCGACAGGGTAGGATCTGGAAACACCATATATTTT
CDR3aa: CASSFDRVGSGNTIYF

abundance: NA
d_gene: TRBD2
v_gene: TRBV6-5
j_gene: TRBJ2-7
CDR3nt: TGTGCCAGCAGCCTCGGACTAGCGGGAGCGGGCGAGCAGTACTTC
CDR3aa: CASSLGLAGAGEQYF

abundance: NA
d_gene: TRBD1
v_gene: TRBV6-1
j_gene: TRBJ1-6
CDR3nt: TGTGCCAGCAGTACAGGGGTAAATTCACCCCTCCACTTT
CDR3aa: CASSTGVNSPLHF

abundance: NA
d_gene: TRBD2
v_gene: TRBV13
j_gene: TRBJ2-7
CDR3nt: TGTGCCAGCAGCTTAACCGCCGGGAGGGCCGAGCAGTACTTC
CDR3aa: CASSLTAGRAEQYF

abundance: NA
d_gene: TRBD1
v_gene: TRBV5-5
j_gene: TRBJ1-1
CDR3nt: TGTGCCAGCAGCCCACAGGGGGCTACCCCCAACACCGTAACTGAAGCTTTCTTT
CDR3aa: CASSPQGATPNTVTEAFF

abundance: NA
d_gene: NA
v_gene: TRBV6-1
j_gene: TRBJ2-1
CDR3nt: TGTGCCAGCAGCTACCGGGAGACCTACAATGAGCAGTTCTTC
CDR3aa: CASSYRETYNEQFF

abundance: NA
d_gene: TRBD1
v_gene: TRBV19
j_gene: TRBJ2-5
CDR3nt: TGTGCCAGTAAGCGGGACAGGGGCGGAGAGACCCAGTACTTC
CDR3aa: CASKRDRGGETQYF

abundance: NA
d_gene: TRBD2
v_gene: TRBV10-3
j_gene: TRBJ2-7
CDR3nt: TGTGCCATCACAGCGGGAGTAGGGTACGAGCAGTACTTC
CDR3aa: CAITAGVGYEQYF

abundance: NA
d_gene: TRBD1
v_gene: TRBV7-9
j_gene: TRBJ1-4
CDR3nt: TGTGCCAGCAGCCCCGGGACAGACCGGAACGAAAAACTGTTTTTT
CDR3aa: CASSPGTDRNEKLFF

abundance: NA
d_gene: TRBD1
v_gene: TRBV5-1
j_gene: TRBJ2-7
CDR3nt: TGCGCCAGCTCCTTGGGGGGACAGGGCAGCGAGCAGTACTTC
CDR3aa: CASSLGGQGSEQYF

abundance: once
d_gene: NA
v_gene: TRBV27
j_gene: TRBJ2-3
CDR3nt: TGTGCCAGCAGTTCCCGACAGGGAGGAGGTACGCAGTATTTT
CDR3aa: CASSSRQGGGTQYF

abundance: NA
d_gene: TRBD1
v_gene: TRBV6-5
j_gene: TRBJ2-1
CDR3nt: TGTGCCAGCAGTCGCTCGGGACAGGCAACCGAGCAGTTCTTC
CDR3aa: CASSRSGQATEQFF

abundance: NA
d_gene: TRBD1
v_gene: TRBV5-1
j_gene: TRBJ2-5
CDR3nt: TGCGCCAGCAGCCGGGGACAGGGACAAGAGACCCAGTACTTC
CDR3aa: CASSRGQGQETQYF

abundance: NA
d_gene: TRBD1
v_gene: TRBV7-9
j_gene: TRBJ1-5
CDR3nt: TGTGCCAGCAGCTCCGGGGACAGGTCCCGAAGGTCGCCCCAGCATTTT
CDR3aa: CASSSGDRSRRSPQHF

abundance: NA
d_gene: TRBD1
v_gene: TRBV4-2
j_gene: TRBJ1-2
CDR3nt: TGTGCCAGCAGCCAAGTATCGACAGGGGGAAGCTATGGCTACACCTTC
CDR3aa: CASSQVSTGGSYGYTF

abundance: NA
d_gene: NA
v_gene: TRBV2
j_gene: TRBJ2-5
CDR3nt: TGTGCCAGCAGTGAATTGGTTGAGGTGGAGACCCAGTACTTC
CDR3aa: CASSELVEVETQYF

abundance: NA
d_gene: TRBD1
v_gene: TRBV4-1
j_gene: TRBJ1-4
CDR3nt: TGCGCCAGCAGCCAAGGGGTCACAGGGGCAGTTGGGGAAAAACTGTTTTTT
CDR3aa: CASSQGVTGAVGEKLFF

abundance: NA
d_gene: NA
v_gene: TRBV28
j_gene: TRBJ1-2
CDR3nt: TGTGCCAGCAGCCCCTCAGTCTCCTATGGCTACACCTTC
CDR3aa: CASSPSVSYGYTF

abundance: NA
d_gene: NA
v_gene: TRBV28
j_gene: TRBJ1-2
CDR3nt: TGTGCCAGCAGTTTCACGGACTATGGCTACACCTTC
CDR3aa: CASSFTDYGYTF

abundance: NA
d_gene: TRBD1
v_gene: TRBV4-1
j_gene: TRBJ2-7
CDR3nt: TGCGCCAGCAGCCAATGGACCCGACAGGGTCACTACGAGCAGTACTTC
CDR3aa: CASSQWTRQGHYEQYF

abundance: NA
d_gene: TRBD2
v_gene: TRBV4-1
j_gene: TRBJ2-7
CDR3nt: TGCGCCAGCAGCCAAGATCAGTCTAGCGGTGGCTACGAGCAGTACTTC
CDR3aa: CASSQDQSSGGYEQYF

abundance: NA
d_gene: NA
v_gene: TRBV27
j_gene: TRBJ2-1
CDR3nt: TGTGCCAGCCGGAGCCCCCCCTCCTACAATGAGCAGTTCTTC
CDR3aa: CASRSPPSYNEQFF

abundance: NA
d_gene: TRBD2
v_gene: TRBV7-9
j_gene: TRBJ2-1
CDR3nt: TGTGCCAGCACCCCTATCGCGGGGACTAGCGGGAGCTGGTACAATGAGCAGTTCTTC
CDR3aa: CASTPIAGTSGSWYNEQFF

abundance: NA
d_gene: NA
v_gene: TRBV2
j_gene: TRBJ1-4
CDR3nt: TGTGCCAGCGGCGGGCCTTGGCTCGAAAAACTGTTTTTT
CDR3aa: CASGGPWLEKLFF

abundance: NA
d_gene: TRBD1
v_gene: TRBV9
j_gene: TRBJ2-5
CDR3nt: TGTGCCAGCAGCGTAGGCGACAGGGCGGAGACCCAGTACTTC
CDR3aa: CASSVGDRAETQYF

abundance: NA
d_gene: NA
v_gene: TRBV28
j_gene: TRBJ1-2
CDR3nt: TGTGCCAGTCAGGGGCAGAACTATGGCTACACCTTC
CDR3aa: CASQGQNYGYTF